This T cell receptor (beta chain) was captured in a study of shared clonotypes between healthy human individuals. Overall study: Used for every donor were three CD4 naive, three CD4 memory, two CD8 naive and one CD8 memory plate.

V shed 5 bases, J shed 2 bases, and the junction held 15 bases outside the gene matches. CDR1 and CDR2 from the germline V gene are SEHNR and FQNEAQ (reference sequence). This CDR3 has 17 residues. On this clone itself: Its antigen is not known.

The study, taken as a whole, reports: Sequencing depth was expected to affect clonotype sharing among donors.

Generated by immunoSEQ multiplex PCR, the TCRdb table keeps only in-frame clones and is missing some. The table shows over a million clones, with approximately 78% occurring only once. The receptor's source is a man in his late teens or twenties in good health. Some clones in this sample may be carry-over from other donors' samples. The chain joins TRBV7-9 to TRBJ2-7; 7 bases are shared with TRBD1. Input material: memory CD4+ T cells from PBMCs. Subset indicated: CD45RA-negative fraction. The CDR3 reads CASSQATRGQHAYEQYF. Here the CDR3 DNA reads TGTGCCAGCAGCCAGGCGACGAGGGGACAGCATGCCTACGAGCAGTACTTC.